This is a list of T cell receptor beta chains from one sample in a study of CD8 T cells in ankylosing spondylitis. Each CDR3 protein gets one entry after TCRdb re-called the 5' RACE reads with MiXCR. Of about 450,000 distinct CDR3 sequences listed, roughly 26% are singletons. What was sequenced was blood, either unsorted or a sorted T cell fraction (not recorded which). The receptors were sampled from a male donor with ankylosing spondylitis. Each CDR3 is given with its conserved first and last residue. The D gene is left open where the match is weak. Only part of the rows carry a size: once, few, many, or a class if the clone is expanded.

TRBD2,TRBJ2-5,many,TRBV10-3,TGTGCCATCAGTCCTAGCGGAGGAGAGACCCAGTACTTC,CAISPSGGETQYF
.,TRBJ1-1,.,TRBV5-1,TGCGCCAGCAGCTTCAGGGTGGGCACTGAAGCTTTCTTT,CASSFRVGTEAFF
.,TRBJ1-1,many,TRBV4-1,TGCGCCAGCAGCCGAACCGACAGCCCGAACACTGAAGCTTTCTTT,CASSRTDSPNTEAFF
TRBD1,TRBJ1-2,.,TRBV5-1,TGCGCCAGCACCTCCCCCGGGACAGGGGAGTATGGCTACACCTTC,CASTSPGTGEYGYTF
TRBD1,TRBJ2-3,.,TRBV27,TGTGCCAGCAGTTTAAATACAGGGGTTGGCACAGATACGCAGTATTTT,CASSLNTGVGTDTQYF
.,TRBJ1-1,.,TRBV20-1,TGCAGTGCTAGAGAATTGGGGAGAACTGAAGCTTTCTTT,CSARELGRTEAFF
.,TRBJ2-1,.,TRBV10-3,TGTGCCATCAGTGAAGGGGGAATGAGGCAGTTCTTC,CAISEGGMRQFF
.,TRBJ2-5,.,TRBV9,TGTGCCAGCAGCTCCAGACTATTAGAAGGTCGGGAGACCCAGTACTTC,CASSSRLLEGRETQYF
.,TRBJ2-5,.,TRBV7-2,TGTGCCAGCAGCTCGGGACTGCGGGTGGAGACCCAGTACTTC,CASSSGLRVETQYF
.,TRBJ1-5,few,TRBV20-1,TGCAGTGCTAGACGGAACAGGGTTATAGATCAGCCCCAGCATTTT,CSARRNRVIDQPQHF
TRBD2,TRBJ2-1,few,TRBV20-1,TGCAGTGCTAGAGGTGGGCTAGCGGCTTACAATGAGCAGTTCTTC,CSARGGLAAYNEQFF
.,TRBJ2-1,.,TRBV27,TGTGCCAGCAGTTCTTCCCGGGGGGCATTTTACAATGAGCAGTTCTTC,CASSSSRGAFYNEQFF
.,TRBJ2-5,.,TRBV2,TGTGCCAGCAGTGGGACATTTGGGATTCAGTTC,CASSGTFGIQF
TRBD2,TRBJ2-1,few,TRBV20-1,TGCAGTGCTATGCCCCCCCAGCTAGCGGGACGTGAGCAGTTCTTC,CSAMPPQLAGREQFF
TRBD1,TRBJ2-7,.,TRBV20-1,TGCAGTGCTAGAGAACAGGGGGCAACGTACGAGCAGTACTTC,CSAREQGATYEQYF
TRBD1,TRBJ1-3,.,TRBV7-2,TGTGCCAGCAGCTCACCGGGACAGCCTGGAAACACCATATATTTT,CASSSPGQPGNTIYF
TRBD1,TRBJ1-1,.,TRBV10-3,TGTGCCATGGGACAGGGGATTGCCACTGAAGCTTTCTTT,CAMGQGIATEAFF
TRBD2,TRBJ2-1,.,TRBV5-4,TGTGCCAGCATGCGGGAGGACTCCTACAATGAGCAGTTCTTC,CASMREDSYNEQFF
.,TRBJ2-6,.,TRBV20-1,TGCAGTGCCTACAGCCCAGGGGCCAACGTCCTGACTTTC,CSAYSPGANVLTF
.,TRBJ1-2,.,TRBV20-1,TGCAGTGCTCGAAGCGACAGGTGGTATGGCTACACCTTC,CSARSDRWYGYTF
.,TRBJ1-2,.,TRBV9,TGTGCCAGCAACGGAAACTATGGCTACACCTTC,CASNGNYGYTF
TRBD2,TRBJ2-5,few,TRBV5-1,TGCGCCAGCAGCTTTGAGGGCCTAGCGGGAGGAGAGACCCAGTACTTC,CASSFEGLAGGETQYF
.,TRBJ1-5,few,TRBV20-1,TGCAGTGCTAGCCTCGCAACACCGACCTATAGCAATCAGCCCCAGCATTTT,CSASLATPTYSNQPQHF
.,TRBJ1-4,.,TRBV4-1,TGCGCCAGCAGCCCCGGGACAAGAAGAGCAACTAATGAAAAACTGTTTTTT,CASSPGTRRATNEKLFF
TRBD1,TRBJ2-1,.,TRBV7-9,TGTGCCAGCAGCTTTCCCCCGGGACAGGGATACGATGAGCAGTTCTTC,CASSFPPGQGYDEQFF
TRBD1,TRBJ1-4,.,TRBV3-1,TGTGCCTTCTGTTCCGCTGGGACAGACGCGATGTTGTTCGAAAAACTGTTTTTT,CAFCSAGTDAMLFEKLFF
TRBD1,TRBJ1-4,.,TRBV11-3,TGTGCCAGCAGTGACAGGGCTAATGAAAAACTGTTTTTT,CASSDRANEKLFF
.,TRBJ1-2,.,TRBV29-1,TGCAGCGTTGAAGAAGGACGGAACGGTGGCTACACCTTC,CSVEEGRNGGYTF
.,TRBJ2-5,few,TRBV5-1,TGCGCCAGCAGCCCGGGTAGGGCGTCTCAAGAGACCCAGTACTTC,CASSPGRASQETQYF
TRBD2,TRBJ2-1,once,TRBV15,TGTGCCACCAGCAGAGAGAGGACTAGCGGGTACAATGAGCAGTTCTTC,CATSRERTSGYNEQFF
.,TRBJ1-2,few,TRBV6-1,TGTGCCAGCAGGACCGGGTCAGGGGGCTACACCTTC,CASRTGSGGYTF
TRBD1,TRBJ2-5,.,TRBV6-5,TGTGCCAGCAGTTACTCGACAGGGGGCCGGGAGACCCAGTACTTC,CASSYSTGGRETQYF
.,TRBJ2-1,few,TRBV7-9,TGTGCCAGCAGCTCGACTGGGCCGGACAGTGAGCAGTTCTTC,CASSSTGPDSEQFF
.,TRBJ2-1,many,TRBV24-1,TGTGCCACCAGTGATTTAGGGCAGGGGGGGAATGAGCAGTTCTTC,CATSDLGQGGNEQFF
.,TRBJ1-2,.,TRBV18,TGTGCCAGCTCACCCAGGGTATTGGAAGGCTACACCTTC,CASSPRVLEGYTF
.,TRBJ2-3,few,TRBV20-1,TGCAGTGGTAGGGTAACCGCAGATACGCAGTATTTT,CSGRVTADTQYF
.,TRBJ2-5,many,TRBV7-2,TGTGCCAGCAGCTTAAATGGTGTGGGCGAGACCCAGTACTTC,CASSLNGVGETQYF
.,TRBJ2-1,.,TRBV20-1,TGCAGTGCTAGGGGTGGTACTGACTACAATGAGCAGTTCTTC,CSARGGTDYNEQFF
.,TRBJ1-1,few,TRBV3-1,TGTGCCAGCAGCCCGGGGACTCCCCCATCGACATTCTTT,CASSPGTPPSTFF
.,TRBJ2-7,.,TRBV12-3/TRBV12-4,TGTGCCAGCAGTTTAGGAGGGGGGGGGCAACGCTACGAGCAGTACTTC,CASSLGGGGQRYEQYF
.,TRBJ2-7,.,TRBV7-9,TGTGCCAGTAGCCCGGGGCACCACGAGCAGTACTTC,CASSPGHHEQYF
TRBD2,TRBJ2-3,.,TRBV20-1,TGCAGTGCTAGGACTAGCGGGAGGTTAGCAGATACGCAGTATTTT,CSARTSGRLADTQYF
.,TRBJ2-4,few,TRBV21-1,TGTGCCACAAAGCAAGGGAACATTCAGTACTTC,CATKQGNIQYF
.,TRBJ2-3,.,TRBV6-1,TGTGCCAGCAGTGAAGTCTCCGATACGCAGTATTTT,CASSEVSDTQYF
.,TRBJ2-2,.,TRBV29-1,TGCAGCGTGGGGGACACGGTCCGAGACACCGGGGAGCTGTTTTTT,CSVGDTVRDTGELFF
.,TRBJ1-3,few,TRBV7-9,TGTGCCAGCATCAAAGATGCTAACACCATATATTTT,CASIKDANTIYF
TRBD1,TRBJ1-1,.,TRBV20-1,TGCAGTGCTTTCCGACAGGGGGGGATGAACACTGAAGCTTTCTTT,CSAFRQGGMNTEAFF
.,TRBJ1-1,.,TRBV5-1,TGCGCCAGCAGCGTTGACACGAATTGGGACACTGAAGCTTTCTTT,CASSVDTNWDTEAFF
TRBD2,TRBJ2-1,few,TRBV6-1,TGTGCCAGCAGTGATAGCGGGAGGGGTGGGAATGAGCAGTTCTTC,CASSDSGRGGNEQFF
.,TRBJ2-1,few,TRBV24-1,TGTGCCACCAGTGGCGGACAGAGCTCCTACAATGAGCAGTTCTTC,CATSGGQSSYNEQFF